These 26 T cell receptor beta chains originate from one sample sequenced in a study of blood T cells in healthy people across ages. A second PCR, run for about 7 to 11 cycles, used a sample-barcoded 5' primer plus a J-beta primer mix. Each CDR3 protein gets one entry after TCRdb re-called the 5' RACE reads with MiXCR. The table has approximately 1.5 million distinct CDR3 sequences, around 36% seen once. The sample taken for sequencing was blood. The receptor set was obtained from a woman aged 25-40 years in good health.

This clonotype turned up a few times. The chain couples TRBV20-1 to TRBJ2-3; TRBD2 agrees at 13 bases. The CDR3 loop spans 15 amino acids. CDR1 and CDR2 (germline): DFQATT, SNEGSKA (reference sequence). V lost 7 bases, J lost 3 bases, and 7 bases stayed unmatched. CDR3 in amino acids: CSVQPGLAGTDTQYF. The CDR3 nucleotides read TGCAGTGTCCAACCGGGACTAGCGGGGACAGATACGCAGTATTTT.

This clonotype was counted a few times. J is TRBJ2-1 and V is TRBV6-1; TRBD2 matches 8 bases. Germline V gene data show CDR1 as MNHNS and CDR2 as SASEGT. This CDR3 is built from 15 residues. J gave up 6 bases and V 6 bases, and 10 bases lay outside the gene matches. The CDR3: CASSDGRAIFNEQFF. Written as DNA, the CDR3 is TGTGCCAGCAGCGACGGGAGGGCCATTTTCAATGAGCAGTTCTTC.

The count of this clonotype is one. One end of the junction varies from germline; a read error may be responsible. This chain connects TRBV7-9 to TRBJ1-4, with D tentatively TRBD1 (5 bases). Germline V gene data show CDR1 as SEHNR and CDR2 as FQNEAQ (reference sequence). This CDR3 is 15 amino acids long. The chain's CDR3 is CASSWTTLPIEKRFF. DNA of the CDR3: TGTGCCAGCAGCTGGACAACGCTTCCGATAGAAAAACGGTTTTTT.

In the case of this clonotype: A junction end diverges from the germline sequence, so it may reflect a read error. As DNA, the CDR3 is TGTGCCAGCAGCCTCGTAGACTATGACTACACCTTC. Protein product: CASSLVDYDYTF. The chain has TRBV7-9 and TRBJ1-2, with unresolved D. The CDR3 runs 12 residues. Germline V gives CDR1 SEHNR, CDR2 FQNEAQ (reference sequence).

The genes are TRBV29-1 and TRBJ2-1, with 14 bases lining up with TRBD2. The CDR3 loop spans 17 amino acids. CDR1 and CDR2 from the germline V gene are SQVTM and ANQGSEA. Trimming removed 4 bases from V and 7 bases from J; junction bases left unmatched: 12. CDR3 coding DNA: TGCAGCGTTGCTTCAGGGTTAGGACTAGCGGGAGGTAATGAGCAGTTCTTC. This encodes CSVASGLGLAGGNEQFF.

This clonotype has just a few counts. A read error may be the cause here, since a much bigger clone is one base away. CDR3: CAGGTSSYNEQFF. In nucleotides, the CDR3 is TGTGCCGGCGGGACGAGCTCCTACAATGAGCAGTTCTTC. V usage is TRBV12-3 or TRBV12-4 and J usage is TRBJ2-1, with D possibly being TRBD2 (6 bases). The CDR3 runs to 13 residues. Trimming left V 11 bases short and J 0 bases short, with 11 bases between.

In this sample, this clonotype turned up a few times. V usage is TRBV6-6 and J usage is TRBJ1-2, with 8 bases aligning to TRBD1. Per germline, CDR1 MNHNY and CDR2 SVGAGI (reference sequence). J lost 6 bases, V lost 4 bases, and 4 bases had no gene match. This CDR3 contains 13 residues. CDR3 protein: CASSLQGGHGYTF. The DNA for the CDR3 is TGTGCCAGCAGTTTACAGGGGGGACATGGCTACACCTTC.

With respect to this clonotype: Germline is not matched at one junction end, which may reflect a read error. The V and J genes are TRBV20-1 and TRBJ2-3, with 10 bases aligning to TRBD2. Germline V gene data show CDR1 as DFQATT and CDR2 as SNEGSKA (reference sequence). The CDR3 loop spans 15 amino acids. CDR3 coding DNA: TGCAGTGCTTCACGGGCTAGCGGGAGCGGAGATAAGCAGTATTTT. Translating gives CSASRASGSGDKQYF.

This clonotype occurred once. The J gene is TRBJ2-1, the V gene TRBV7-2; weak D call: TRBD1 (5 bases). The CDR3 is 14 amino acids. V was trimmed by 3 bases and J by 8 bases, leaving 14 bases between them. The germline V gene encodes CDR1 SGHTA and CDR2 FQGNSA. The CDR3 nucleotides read TGTGCCAGCAGCTTGGCCGCGTGGGGCCATGAGCAGTTCTTC. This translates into CASSLAAWGHEQFF.

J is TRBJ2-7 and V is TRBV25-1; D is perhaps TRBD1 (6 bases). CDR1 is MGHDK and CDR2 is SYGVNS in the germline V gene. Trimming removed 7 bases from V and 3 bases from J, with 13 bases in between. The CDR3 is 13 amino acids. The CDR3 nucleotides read TGTGCCAGCATGGGGGACACCGTCTACGAGCAGTACTTC. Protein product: CASMGDTVYEQYF.

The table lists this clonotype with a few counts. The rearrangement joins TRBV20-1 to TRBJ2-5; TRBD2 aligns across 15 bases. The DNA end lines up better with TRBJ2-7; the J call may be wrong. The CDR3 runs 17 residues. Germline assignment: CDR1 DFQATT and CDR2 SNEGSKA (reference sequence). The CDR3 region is CSARGTSGGASFHEQYF. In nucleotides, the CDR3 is TGCAGTGCTAGAGGGACTAGCGGGGGGGCCTCGTTCCACGAGCAGTACTTC.

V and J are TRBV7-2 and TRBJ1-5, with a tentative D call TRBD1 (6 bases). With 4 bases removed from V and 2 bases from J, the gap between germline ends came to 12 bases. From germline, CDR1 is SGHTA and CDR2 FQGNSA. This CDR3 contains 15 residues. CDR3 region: CASSSRGLGNQPQHF. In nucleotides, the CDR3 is TGTGCCAGCAGCTCACGGGGGCTAGGCAATCAGCCCCAGCATTTT. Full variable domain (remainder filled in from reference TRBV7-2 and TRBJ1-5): GAGVSQSPSNKVTEKGKDVELRCDPISGHTALYWYRQSLGQGLEFLIYFQGNSAPDKSGLPSDRFSAERTGGSVSTLTIQRTQQEDSAVYLCASSSRGLGNQPQHFGDGTRLSIL.

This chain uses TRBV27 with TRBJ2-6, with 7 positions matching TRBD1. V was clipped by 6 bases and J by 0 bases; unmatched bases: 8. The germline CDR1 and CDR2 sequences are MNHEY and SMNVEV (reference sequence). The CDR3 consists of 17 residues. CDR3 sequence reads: CASSTTGLDSGANVLTF. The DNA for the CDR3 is TGTGCCAGCAGCACGACAGGGTTGGACTCTGGGGCCAACGTCCTGACTTTC.

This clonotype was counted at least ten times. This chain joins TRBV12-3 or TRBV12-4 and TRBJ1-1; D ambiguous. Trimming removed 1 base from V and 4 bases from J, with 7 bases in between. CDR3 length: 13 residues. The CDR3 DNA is TGTGCCAGCAGTTTAGGGGCTGGCACTGAAGCTTTCTTT. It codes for CASSLGAGTEAFF.

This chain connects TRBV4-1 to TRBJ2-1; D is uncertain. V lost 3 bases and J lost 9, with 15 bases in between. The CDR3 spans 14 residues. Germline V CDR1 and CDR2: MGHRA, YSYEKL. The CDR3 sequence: CASSHGSRNSEQFF. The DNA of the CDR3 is TGCGCCAGCAGCCATGGGTCACGGAACAGTGAGCAGTTCTTC.

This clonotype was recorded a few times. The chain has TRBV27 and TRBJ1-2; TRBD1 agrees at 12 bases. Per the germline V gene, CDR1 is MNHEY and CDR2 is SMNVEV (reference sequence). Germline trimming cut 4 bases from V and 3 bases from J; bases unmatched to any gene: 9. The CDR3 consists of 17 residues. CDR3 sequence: CASSSSGTGGLYYGYTF. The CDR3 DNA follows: TGTGCCAGCAGTTCATCCGGGACAGGGGGCCTATACTATGGCTACACCTTC.

The CDR3 protein is CASSLAGLLNTEAFF. The DNA for the CDR3 is TGTGCCAGCAGCCTGGCCGGACTTTTGAACACTGAAGCTTTCTTT. V is TRBV27 and J is TRBJ1-1; D is undetermined. The V end was cut by 6 bases, the J end by 0 bases, with 14 bases between. Germline values: CDR1 MNHEY, CDR2 SMNVEV (reference sequence). The CDR3 length is 15 residues.

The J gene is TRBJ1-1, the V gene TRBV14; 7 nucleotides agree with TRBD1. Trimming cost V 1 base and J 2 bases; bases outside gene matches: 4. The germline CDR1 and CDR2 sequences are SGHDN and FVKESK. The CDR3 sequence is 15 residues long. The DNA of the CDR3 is TGTGCCAGCAGCCAAGTTTGGGACAGTAACACTGAAGCTTTCTTT. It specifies CASSQVWDSNTEAFF.

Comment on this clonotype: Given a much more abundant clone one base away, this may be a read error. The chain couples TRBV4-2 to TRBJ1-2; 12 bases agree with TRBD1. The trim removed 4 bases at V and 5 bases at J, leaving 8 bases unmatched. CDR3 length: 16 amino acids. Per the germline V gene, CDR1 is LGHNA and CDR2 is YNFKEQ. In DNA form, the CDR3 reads TGTGCCAGCAGCCCCCAAAGGGACAGGGGGCTATATGGCTACACCTTC. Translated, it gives CASSPQRDRGLYGYTF.

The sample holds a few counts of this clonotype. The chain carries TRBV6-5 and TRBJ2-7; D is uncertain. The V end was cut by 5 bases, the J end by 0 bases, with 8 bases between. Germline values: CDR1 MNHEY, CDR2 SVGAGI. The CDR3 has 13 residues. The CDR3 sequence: CASSNSSSYEQYF. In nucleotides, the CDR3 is TGTGCCAGCAGTAATTCGAGCTCCTACGAGCAGTACTTC.

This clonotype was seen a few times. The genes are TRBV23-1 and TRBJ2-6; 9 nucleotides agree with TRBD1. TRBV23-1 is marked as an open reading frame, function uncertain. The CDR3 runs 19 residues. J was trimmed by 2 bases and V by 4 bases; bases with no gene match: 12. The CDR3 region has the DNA TGCGCCAGCAGTCCAGGGGCGGACAGGGGCCCTCCTGGGGCCAACGTCCTGACTTTC. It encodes CASSPGADRGPPGANVLTF.

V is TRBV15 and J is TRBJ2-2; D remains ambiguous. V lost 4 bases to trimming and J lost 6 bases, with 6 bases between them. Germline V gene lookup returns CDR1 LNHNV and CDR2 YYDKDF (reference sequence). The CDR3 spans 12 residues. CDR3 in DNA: TGTGCCACCAGCACCGTATCCGGGGAGCTGTTTTTT. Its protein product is CATSTVSGELFF.

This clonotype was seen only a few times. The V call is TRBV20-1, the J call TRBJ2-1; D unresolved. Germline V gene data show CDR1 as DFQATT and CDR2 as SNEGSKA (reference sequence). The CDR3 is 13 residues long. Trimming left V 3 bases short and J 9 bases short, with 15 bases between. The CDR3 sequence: CSASIVGTSEQFF. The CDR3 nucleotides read TGCAGTGCTAGTATAGTCGGCACATCTGAGCAGTTCTTC.

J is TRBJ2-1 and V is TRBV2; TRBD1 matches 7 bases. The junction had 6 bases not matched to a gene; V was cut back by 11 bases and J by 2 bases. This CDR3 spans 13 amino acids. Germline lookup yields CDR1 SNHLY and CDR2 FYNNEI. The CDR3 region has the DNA TGTGCCTGTCGTACAGGGGCCTACAATGAGCAGTTCTTC. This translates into CACRTGAYNEQFF.

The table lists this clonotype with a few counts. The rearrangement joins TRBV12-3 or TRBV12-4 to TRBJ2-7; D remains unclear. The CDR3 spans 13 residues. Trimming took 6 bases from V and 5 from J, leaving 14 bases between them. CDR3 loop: CASRGSGLDEQYF. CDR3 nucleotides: TGTGCCAGCAGGGGTAGTGGATTGGACGAGCAGTACTTC.

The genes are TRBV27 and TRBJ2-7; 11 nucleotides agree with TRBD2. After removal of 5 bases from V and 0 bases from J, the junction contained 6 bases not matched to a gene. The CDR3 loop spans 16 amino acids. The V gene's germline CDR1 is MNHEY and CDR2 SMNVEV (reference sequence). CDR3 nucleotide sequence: TGTGCCAGCAGTCCTAGCGGGGGGACACTCTCCTACGAGCAGTACTTC. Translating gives CASSPSGGTLSYEQYF.